This TCR beta chain is from a study of blood T cell repertoires in COVID-19. Study-level information: Donors in the United States, Italy and Spain gave samples during acute or convalescent COVID-19. Sources were T cells, B-cell-depleted T cells, or PBMCs; the material itself was cDNA or gDNA.

Study processing details: Estimates of nucleated cell counts were drawn from the amplification of reference gene primers. Assay used: immunoSEQ multiplex PCR; TCRdb lists only in-frame clones, some missing. V and J calls and clone size are those listed in that table; D and trimming were worked out from the DNA. The data show about 130,000 clones, about 89% seen once. Looked up from germline, CDR1 is MNHEY and CDR2 is SVGEGT. The ends were cut back, 5 bases at V and 3 bases at J, with 9 bases in the middle. The CDR3 loop spans 13 amino acids. This clone occurred a few times. The origin of this receptor is a man aged 50-59 years with active or convalescent COVID-19. The sequenced sample consisted of peripheral blood. This chain connects TRBV6-2 or TRBV6-3 to TRBJ2-3; D ambiguous. CDR3 bases: TGTGCCAGCAGTCTTCTCGGGACAGATACGCAGTATTTT. Its protein product is CASSLLGTDTQYF.